This TCR beta chain was captured by sequencing in a study of blood T cell repertoires in COVID-19. Study information: There were acute and convalescent COVID-19 samples, and they came from the United States, Italy and Spain. The analysed material was cDNA or gDNA that came from T cells, B-cell-depleted T cells, or PBMCs.

The CDR3 consists of 16 residues. J lost 4 bases, V lost 4 bases, and 6 bases had no gene match. Germline CDR1 reads SGHRS; CDR2 reads YFSETQ. Authors' analysis steps: Scientists estimated how many nucleated cells there were by amplifying reference gene primers. Using immunoSEQ multiplex PCR, the repertoire was profiled, and TCRdb retains in-frame clones only, with some absent. That table supplies the V and J calls and clone size; D and trimming were determined from the DNA. Here the sample spans about 100,000 clones, more than 75% being singletons. This TCR came from a man aged 25-45 years in a cohort sampled during active COVID-19. Sequencing was done on a sample of peripheral blood. The chain is built from TRBV5-1 and TRBJ2-6, with 9 bases lining up with TRBD1. CDR3 in amino acids: CASSITGGTGANVLTF. The CDR3 bases are TGCGCCAGCAGCATTACAGGGGGCACCGGGGCCAACGTCCTGACTTTC.